What follows is one T cell receptor beta chain and its context. One junction end disagrees with the germline gene, perhaps due to a read error. This specimen belongs to a study of blood T cells in healthy people across ages. Sample-barcoded 5' priming and a J-beta primer mix drove a second PCR of 7 to 11 cycles. Via MiXCR, TCRdb re-called the 5' RACE reads, giving one row per CDR3 protein. The sample yields 1.5 million or so distinct CDR3 sequences, approximately 38% seen once. This CDR3 has 14 amino acids. Germline V gene data show CDR1 as LGHNA and CDR2 as YNFKEQ. The clonotype was recovered from a woman between 18 and 29 years old in good health. The V call is TRBV4-2, the J call TRBJ1-1; D uncertain. The sample comprised blood. CDR3 region: CASSELSENIEAFF. The CDR3 nucleotides are TGTGCCAGCAGCGAGCTCTCCGAGAACATTGAAGCTTTCTTT.